This record looks at one T cell receptor beta chain sequence and its context. Its antigen remains unknown. Germline is not matched at one junction end, which may reflect a read error. The study ran its PCR with 60 Vbeta and 13 Jbeta primers. Produced via immunoSEQ multiplex PCR; TCRdb's table is partial and in-frame only. The sample comprises 95,000 to 100,000 clones, under 85% of which are singletons, and 2% to 2.5% rests with the top ten. The data derive from a study of cytomegalovirus exposure and HLA in healthy donors. Study outcomes and limitations: The study reported that TCR beta sequences accurately predicted HLA-A and HLA-B alleles in most subjects.

The CDR3 runs to 13 residues. The germline V gene has CDR1 SEHNR and CDR2 FQNEAQ (reference sequence). The gene calls are TRBV7-9 and TRBJ1-4; TRBD1 is a possible D gene (6 bases). Input material: PBMCs. The sequence was obtained from a middle-aged man in good health and CMV-seronegative. In DNA form, the CDR3 reads TGTTCCAGCCGGACAGAGGTTAATGAAAAACTGTTTTTT. It encodes CSSRTEVNEKLFF.